These 29 T cell receptor beta chains were sequenced from one sample in a study of OX40 agonist ivuxolimab in advanced cancers. Some clones are missing from TCRdb's copy, which holds only in-frame ones; the method was immunoSEQ multiplex PCR. The top ten hold around 2.6% of the sample, which has 45,000 or so clones, around 83% seen once. Sample: CD4+ or CD8+ T cells sorted from blood, taken in a trial of the OX40 agonist ivuxolimab. These receptor sequences come from an adult with an advanced solid tumor such as melanoma, head and neck, liver or kidney cancer.

This chain joins TRBV19 and TRBJ2-7; possibly TRBD1 for D (5 bases). The germline CDR1 and CDR2 sequences are LNHDA and SQIVND (reference sequence). The CDR3 is 14 residues long. Trimming left V 6 bases short and J 0 bases short, with 12 bases between. The chain's CDR3 is CASSVSGPSYEQYF. CDR3 nucleotides: TGTGCCAGTAGCGTTTCAGGGCCCTCCTACGAGCAGTACTTC.

CDR3 bases: TGTGCCAGCAGCCCTCCGACATTGGGAAAGGGCTACACCTTC. Protein: CASSPPTLGKGYTF. The rearrangement uses TRBV7-2 and TRBJ1-2; D ambiguous. The CDR3 contains 14 residues. Trimming left V 5 bases short and J 8 bases short, with 18 bases between. Germline assignment: CDR1 SGHTA and CDR2 FQGNSA.

The chain joins TRBV27 to TRBJ2-2; 7 bases align to TRBD1. The CDR3 loop spans 15 amino acids. The J segment lost 4 bases and the V segment lost 0 bases, leaving 2 bases of the junction unmatched. CDR1 and CDR2 from the germline V gene are MNHEY and SMNVEV (reference sequence). CDR3 nucleotides: TGTGCCAGCAGTTTATCGACAGGGCCCACCGGGGAGCTGTTTTTT. Encoded protein: CASSLSTGPTGELFF.

The chain recombines TRBV5-8 with TRBJ1-5; D is possibly TRBD1 (6 bases). This CDR3 has 16 residues. Trimming left V 3 bases short and J 2 bases short, with 15 bases between. Germline CDR1 SGHTS, CDR2 YDEGEE. CDR3 sequence reads: CASSSWGGGGNQPQHF. Here the CDR3 DNA reads TGTGCCAGCAGCTCCTGGGGTGGGGGCGGCAATCAGCCCCAGCATTTT.

The chain employs TRBV11-2 and TRBJ2-7; D is perhaps TRBD1 (6 bases). V lost 4 bases and J lost 3, with 13 bases in between. Germline V gives CDR1 SGHAT, CDR2 FQNNGV. CDR3 length equals 14 residues. CDR3 DNA: TGTGCCAGCAGCTCTACAGGGAATGACTACGAGCAGTACTTC. It encodes CASSSTGNDYEQYF.

Worth noting for this clone: No DNA is shown, since the ends of the CDR3 on it are uncertain; the CDR3 is the one TCRdb lists. The J gene is TRBJ2-5, the V gene TRBV6-6. Per the germline V gene, CDR1 is MNHNY and CDR2 is SVGAGI (reference sequence). The CDR3 is made up of 14 amino acids, end residues included. The CDR3 sequence: CASSTSAFQETQYF.

This clone was seen a few times. The rearrangement uses TRBV14 and TRBJ2-5, with 8 bases lining up with TRBD1. The J call is doubtful: the DNA matches TRBJ2-7 better. Germline V gives CDR1 SGHDN, CDR2 FVKESK. The CDR3 is 13 amino acids. The CDR3 reads CASRGTGSYEQYF. For the CDR3, the DNA is TGTGCCAGCAGGGGGACAGGATCCTACGAGCAGTACTTC.

The J gene is TRBJ2-3, the V gene TRBV4-3, with 7 bases identical to TRBD2. Unmatched junction bases numbered 16, after V lost 4 bases and J lost 6 bases. Germline V CDR1 and CDR2: LGHNA, YSLEER. CDR3 length equals 17 residues. The CDR3: CASSRSRTSGSPDTQYF. The CDR3 DNA sequence: TGCGCCAGCAGCCGAAGTCGGACTAGTGGGTCCCCTGATACGCAGTATTTT.

The chain joins TRBV11-2 to TRBJ2-7; no definite D call. The CDR3 runs 16 residues. Germline V gene data show CDR1 as SGHAT and CDR2 as FQNNGV. V lost 0 bases, J lost 5 bases, and 17 bases lay in between. The CDR3 sequence is CASSLDTTMGGDEQYF. CDR3 bases: TGTGCCAGCAGCTTAGATACGACCATGGGCGGCGACGAGCAGTACTTC.

The CDR3 DNA reads as TGTGCCAGCAGCAAAGAGGAGGGGACAGATTTTAACTATGGCTACACCTTC. Its translation is CASSKEEGTDFNYGYTF. The V call is TRBV21-1, the J call TRBJ1-2; no check of the table's D call, TRBD1, against the DNA was made. TRBV21-1 represents a pseudogene. The CDR3 covers 17 residues.

The chain joins TRBV29-1 to TRBJ2-2; D may correspond to TRBD1 or TRBD2 (6 bases each). CDR1 is SQVTM and CDR2 is ANQGSEA in the germline V gene. This CDR3 region has 14 residues. Trimming cost V 4 bases and J 4 bases, with 13 bases left between them. CDR3 sequence reads: CSVGGTSGTGELFF. CDR3 sequence (DNA): TGCAGCGTTGGCGGGACATCGGGCACCGGGGAGCTGTTTTTT.

This clone appeared a single time. The V call is TRBV6-6, the J call TRBJ2-3; D may be TRBD2 (6 bases). The germline gives CDR1 MNHNY, CDR2 SVGAGI (reference sequence). There are 16 residues in the CDR3. V was pared by 6 bases and J by 1 base, with 17 bases between. In DNA form, the CDR3 reads TGTGCCAGCAGACCCAGTGGGGCTAGCGGCACAGATACGCAGTATTTT. This encodes CASRPSGASGTDTQYF.

The V gene is TRBV6-4, the J gene TRBJ2-1; D uncertain. The CDR3 covers 13 residues. Trimming pared 4 bases from V and 7 bases from J, leaving 11 bases between. The V gene's germline CDR1 is MRHNA and CDR2 SNTAGT. CDR3 residues: CASSVRTGNEQFF. The CDR3, as DNA: TGTGCCAGCAGTGTTAGAACGGGTAATGAGCAGTTCTTC.

The chain links TRBV4-3 to TRBJ2-7, with 9 bases identical to TRBD2. The CDR3 sequence is 16 residues long. The J segment lost 2 bases and the V segment lost 1 base, leaving 6 bases of the junction unmatched. In germline, CDR1 is LGHNA, CDR2 YSLEER. The CDR3 sequence is CASSQGPAGGTYEQYF. CDR3 nucleotide sequence: TGCGCCAGCAGCCAAGGTCCGGCGGGAGGGACCTACGAGCAGTACTTC.

The rearrangement uses TRBV27 and TRBJ1-5, with TRBD1 as a possible D gene (6 bases). The length of the CDR3 is 14 residues. The ends were cut back, 7 bases at V and 6 bases at J, with 16 bases in the middle. The germline CDR1 and CDR2 sequences are MNHEY and SMNVEV (reference sequence). As DNA, the CDR3 is TGTGCCAGCAAGATGGGGCAGGGGTTTCAGCCCCAGCATTTT. This sequence encodes CASKMGQGFQPQHF.

The V and J genes are TRBV6-1 and TRBJ2-2; D gene uncertain. In germline, CDR1 is MNHNS, CDR2 SASEGT. The CDR3 sequence is 15 residues long. V lost 7 bases and J 1 base, leaving 13 bases between the germline ends. The CDR3 DNA reads as TGTGCCAGCACGGCCCCCCCGATGAACACCGGGGAGCTGTTTTTT. Protein: CASTAPPMNTGELFF.

The chain employs TRBV4-1 and TRBJ2-5, with TRBD2 matching 14 bases. Germline V gives CDR1 MGHRA, CDR2 YSYEKL. The CDR3 is 16 residues long. V lost 1 base, J lost 5 bases, and 3 bases stayed unmatched. CDR3 in amino acids: CASSQVGLAGEETQYF. CDR3 sequence (DNA): TGCGCCAGCAGCCAAGTGGGACTAGCGGGAGAGGAGACCCAGTACTTC.

This clone was seen just once. This chain connects TRBV19 to TRBJ2-6, with D perhaps matching TRBD1 (6 bases). This CDR3 contains 15 residues. Germline loops: CDR1 LNHDA, CDR2 SQIVND (reference sequence). With 6 bases removed from V and 3 bases from J, the gap between germline ends came to 12 bases. CDR3 bases: TGTGCCAGTAGCAAGGGGGAAGGTGGGGCCAACGTCCTGACTTTC. Its protein is CASSKGEGGANVLTF.

This CDR3 is CASSSPGQHAEQYF. The CDR3, as DNA: TGTGCCAGCAGTTCACCGGGACAGCATGCCGAGCAGTACTTC. This chain connects TRBV28 to TRBJ2-7; 7 nucleotides align to TRBD1. The CDR3 is made up of 14 amino acids. Germline lookup yields CDR1 MDHEN and CDR2 SYDVKM. V lost 4 bases to trimming and J lost 6 bases; unmatched junction nucleotides: 9.

The V and J genes are TRBV6-1 and TRBJ2-3; D gene unclear. The CDR3 runs to 13 residues. The germline V gene has CDR1 MNHNS and CDR2 SASEGT. V was pared by 0 bases and J by 6 bases, with 7 bases between. CDR3 in DNA: TGTGCCAGCAGTGAAGCTAGGCTCGATACGCAGTATTTT. It encodes CASSEARLDTQYF.

The chain joins TRBV6-5 to TRBJ2-7; TRBD1 aligns across 8 bases. The CDR3 spans 14 residues. The junction had 5 bases not matched to a gene; V was cut back by 7 bases and J by 0 bases. CDR1 MNHEY and CDR2 SVGAGI come from the germline V gene. DNA of the CDR3: TGTGCCAGCACGAGGACAGGGAGCTCCTACGAGCAGTACTTC. Protein sequence: CASTRTGSSYEQYF.

This chain links TRBV9 with TRBJ1-2; 7 bases are shared with TRBD1. Germline lookup yields CDR1 SGDLS and CDR2 YYNGEE. V was pared by 4 bases and J by 8 bases, with 14 bases of the junction left unmatched. This CDR3 contains 15 residues. The DNA of the CDR3 is TGTGCCAGCAGCTCCCTAGGGGGCGGAGGGAGCGGCTACACCTTC. Encoded protein: CASSSLGGGGSGYTF.

CDR3 nucleotide sequence: TGTGCCAGCAGGGACGGTTATAGCAATCAGCCCCAGCATTTT. Translated: CASRDGYSNQPQHF. The chain joins TRBV6-6 to TRBJ1-5; D is ambiguous. The V and J ends lost 6 bases and 0 bases respectively, with 9 bases between them. CDR3 length: 14 residues. The germline CDR1 and CDR2 sequences are MNHNY and SVGAGI (reference sequence).

The V gene is TRBV6-5, the J gene TRBJ1-2, with D unresolved. With 2 bases removed from V and 5 bases from J, the gap between germline ends came to 12 bases. Germline V gene sequence: CDR1 MNHEY, CDR2 SVGAGI. The CDR3 contains 14 residues. The CDR3 DNA reads as TGTGCCAGCAGTTACGGCAATACGGATTATGGCTACACCTTC. Amino acids: CASSYGNTDYGYTF.

Remarks on this clone: One end of the junction varies from germline; a read error may be responsible. The CDR3 DNA is TGCGTAAGCGGGGGGAGCACAGATACGCAGTATTTT. As protein: CVSGGSTDTQYF. The chain recombines TRBV6-5 with TRBJ2-3; 9 nucleotides match TRBD2. CDR3 length: 12 residues. The V gene's germline CDR1 is MNHEY and CDR2 SVGAGI.

Remarks on this clone: One end of the junction does not line up with germline, which may come from a read error. The chain employs TRBV5-1 and TRBJ2-7, with TRBD1 identical over 8 bases. Germline V lookup: CDR1 SGHRS, CDR2 YFSETQ. The CDR3 spans 15 residues. The DNA of the CDR3 is TGTGCCAGCAGCCCGGACAGGGAAGGGTACTACGAGCAGTACTTC. It encodes CASSPDREGYYEQYF.

This chain joins TRBV28 and TRBJ1-5, with 9 bases aligning to TRBD1. Germline CDR1 MDHEN, CDR2 SYDVKM. The CDR3 loop spans 17 amino acids. V lost 4 bases to trimming and J lost 4 bases; unmatched junction nucleotides: 11. DNA for the CDR3: TGTGCCAGCAGTTATATAAAGGGACAGGGTTCGAATCAGCCCCAGCATTTT. This translates into CASSYIKGQGSNQPQHF.

This chain uses TRBV7-2 with TRBJ1-2, with TRBD1 identical over 7 bases. The germline V gene has CDR1 SGHTA and CDR2 FQGNSA. The V and J ends lost 0 bases and 8 bases, in that order; junction bases with no gene match: 9. The length of the CDR3 is 15 residues. The CDR3 DNA is TGTGCCAGCAGCTTAGCGCTTGAGGGGGCGGGAGGCTACACCTTC. This sequence encodes CASSLALEGAGGYTF. Supplemented by reference TRBV7-2 and TRBJ1-2, the full variable domain reads GAGVSQSPSNKVTEKGKDVELRCDPISGHTALYWYRQSLGQGLEFLIYFQGNSAPDKSGLPSDRFSAERTGGSVSTLTIQRTQQEDSAVYLCASSLALEGAGGYTFGSGTRLTVV.

The chain uses TRBV2 and TRBJ2-2, with TRBD2 identical over 8 bases. The CDR3 consists of 16 residues. V was pared by 2 bases and J by 7 bases, with 9 bases of the junction left unmatched. Germline CDR1 and CDR2: SNHLY and FYNNEI. CDR3 in amino acids: CASSESGRAEVGELFF. CDR3 DNA: TGTGCCAGCAGTGAATCCGGGAGGGCCGAGGTCGGGGAGCTGTTTTTT.